These 9 T cell receptor beta chains came from one sample sequenced in a study of blood T cell repertoires in COVID-19. The method was immunoSEQ multiplex PCR; TCRdb's version includes in-frame clones alone and lacks a portion of them. Of about 50,000 clones in the sample, around 90% were seen once. Sample: peripheral blood. The receptors stem from a man aged 50-59 years with active COVID-19.

The chain is built from TRBV12-3 or TRBV12-4 and TRBJ2-6; D uncertain. This CDR3 has 13 residues. Trimming shortened V by 6 bases and J by 1 base, and 4 bases separated the two germline ends. CDR3 DNA: TGTGCCAGCAGCGGTTCTGGGGCCAACGTCCTGACTTTC. Amino acid sequence: CASSGSGANVLTF.

This clone is classed as medium-sized. V is TRBV30 and J is TRBJ2-7, with TRBD2 as a possible D gene (6 bases). The V end was cut by 0 bases, the J end by 5 bases, with 14 bases between. The CDR3 loop spans 14 amino acids. From germline, CDR1 is GTSNPN and CDR2 SVGIG (reference sequence). CDR3 protein: CAWSVVGGSNEQYF. The CDR3 bases are TGTGCCTGGAGTGTGGTGGGGGGATCTAACGAGCAGTACTTC.

The J gene is TRBJ2-7, the V gene TRBV9; D is possibly TRBD2 (5 bases). CDR1 and CDR2 (germline): SGDLS, YYNGEE. Trimming left V 0 bases short and J 5 bases short, with 9 bases between. The CDR3 contains 13 residues. The CDR3 loop is CASSVASEDEQYF. Here the CDR3 DNA reads TGTGCCAGCAGCGTAGCTTCGGAGGACGAGCAGTACTTC.

The genes are TRBV7-9 and TRBJ2-1, with 10 bases lining up with TRBD2. Germline V CDR1 and CDR2: SEHNR, FQNEAQ (reference sequence). The V and J ends lost 9 bases and 6 bases, in that order; junction bases with no gene match: 5. The CDR3 has 13 amino acids. DNA for the CDR3: TGTGCCAGTCTAGCGGGAGTTACCAATGAGCAGTTCTTC. It yields the protein CASLAGVTNEQFF.

The chain joins TRBV6-5 to TRBJ1-5, with D possibly TRBD1 on 5 matching bases. This CDR3 region has 13 residues. V lost 6 bases and J lost 3, with 9 bases in between. Per germline, CDR1 MNHEY and CDR2 SVGAGI. The CDR3: CASRDKLNQPQHF. CDR3 sequence (DNA): TGTGCCAGCAGGGACAAGCTCAATCAGCCCCAGCATTTT.

The chain recombines TRBV30 with TRBJ2-7, with a weak D call TRBD1 (6 bases). The CDR3 runs 14 residues. Trimming left V 3 bases short and J 6 bases short, with 18 bases between. Germline V CDR1 and CDR2: GTSNPN, SVGIG (reference sequence). The CDR3 bases are TGTGCCTGGAGCGAAACCCTTACAGGGATCGAGCAGTACTTC. Translation: CAWSETLTGIEQYF. The complete variable domain, with remaining parts taken from reference TRBV30 and TRBJ2-7, reads SQTIHQWPATLVQPVGSPLSLECTVEGTSNPNLYWYRQAAGRGLQLLFYSVGIGQISSEVPQNLSASRPQDRQFILSSKKLLLSDSGFYLCAWSETLTGIEQYFGPGTRLTVT.

The rearrangement uses TRBV7-8 and TRBJ1-2; 11 bases map to TRBD1. V lost 5 bases, J lost 1 base, and 3 bases stayed unmatched. The CDR3 totals 15 residues. Germline CDR1 and CDR2: SGHVS and FQNEAQ. CDR3 sequence reads: CASSPGTGGNYGYTF. The CDR3 coding sequence is TGTGCCAGCAGCCCCGGGACAGGGGGTAACTATGGCTACACCTTC.

This rearrangement joins TRBV19 to TRBJ1-1; 10 bases are shared with TRBD1. This CDR3 is built from 15 residues. The junction had 5 bases not matched to a gene; V was cut back by 3 bases and J by 4 bases. CDR1 LNHDA and CDR2 SQIVND come from the germline V gene (reference sequence). The CDR3 DNA reads as TGTGCCAGTAGTATTTTACGGACAGGGGGCACTGAAGCTTTCTTT. As protein: CASSILRTGGTEAFF.

The gene calls are TRBV5-5 and TRBJ2-3; 10 nucleotides align to TRBD2. Germline-derived CDR1 and CDR2 are SGHKS and YYEKEE (reference sequence). The CDR3 totals 16 residues. V lost 0 bases and J lost 5; bases outside the gene matches: 6. The DNA for the CDR3 is TGTGCCAGCAGCTTGGGTAGCGGGGGGCTTATAGATACGCAGTATTTT. This gives the protein CASSLGSGGLIDTQYF. Supplemented by reference TRBV5-5 and TRBJ2-3, the full variable domain reads DAGVTQSPTHLIKTRGQQVTLRCSPISGHKSVSWYQQVLGQGPQFIFQYYEKEERGRGNFPDRFSARQFPNYSSELNVNALLLGDSALYLCASSLGSGGLIDTQYFGPGTRLTVL.